The 9 T cell receptor beta chains given below trace back to one sample, sequenced in a study of technical replicates of blood from a handful of donors. The protocol was immunoSEQ multiplex PCR, while the TCRdb copy is restricted to in-frame clones and leaves out a portion. The sample lists 95,000 to 100,000 clones; just over 95% were seen once. Source material: T cells isolated from PBMCs. These receptors came from a human donor in good health.

The V call is TRBV18, the J call TRBJ2-5, with TRBD2 matching over 8 bases. CDR1 and CDR2 (germline): KGHSH, LQKENI. This CDR3 spans 13 amino acids. V trimming: 3 bases; J trimming: 5 bases; junction bases outside the gene matches: 2. The CDR3: CASSPGTSETQYF. As DNA, the CDR3 is TGTGCCAGCTCACCCGGGACTAGTGAGACCCAGTACTTC.

The rearrangement uses TRBV19 and TRBJ1-2; 7 nucleotides match TRBD1. This CDR3 comprises 12 residues. Per germline, CDR1 LNHDA and CDR2 SQIVND (reference sequence). V was clipped by 7 bases and J by 3 bases; unmatched bases: 2. The CDR3 reads CASNQGDYGYTF. In DNA, the CDR3 is TGTGCCAGTAACCAGGGGGACTATGGCTACACCTTC.

The chain joins TRBV5-4 to TRBJ2-1; TRBD1 matches at 7 bases. Germline lookup yields CDR1 SGHNT and CDR2 YYREEE (reference sequence). V gave up 2 bases and J gave up 5 bases; unmatched junction bases: 10. This CDR3 spans 16 amino acids. The CDR3 spells CASSLPPGQSDNEQFF. In nucleotides, the CDR3 is TGTGCCAGCAGCTTACCCCCGGGACAGTCCGACAATGAGCAGTTCTTC.

V is TRBV18 and J is TRBJ2-7; tentatively, D is TRBD2 (6 bases). The CDR3 consists of 17 residues. The germline V gene has CDR1 KGHSH and CDR2 LQKENI. V lost 0 bases and J 1 base, leaving 16 bases between the germline ends. This chain's CDR3 is CASSPPGGVRGSYEQYF. The DNA of the CDR3 is TGTGCCAGCTCACCACCGGGCGGGGTTCGGGGATCCTACGAGCAGTACTTC.

The J gene is TRBJ2-7, the V gene TRBV7-9; D possibly corresponds to TRBD1 (6 bases). V was clipped by 1 base and J by 3 bases, with 16 bases between them. Germline CDR1 is SEHNR and CDR2 is FQNEAQ (reference sequence). This CDR3 contains 16 residues. CDR3 DNA: TGTGCCAGCAGCTTAGGGCAGGGGATTGCACGCTACGAGCAGTACTTC. Its protein product is CASSLGQGIARYEQYF.

In DNA form, the CDR3 reads TGCAGCGTTGACAGGGGCCCCTACGAGCAGTACTTC. Translation gives CSVDRGPYEQYF. The chain uses TRBV29-1 and TRBJ2-7, with D tentatively TRBD1 (6 bases). The V gene lost 3 bases and the J gene lost 2 bases, with 8 bases spanning the gap. The CDR3 consists of 12 residues. Germline V gene lookup returns CDR1 SQVTM and CDR2 ANQGSEA.

The chain recombines TRBV20-1 with TRBJ2-7; D might be TRBD1 (7 bases). Germline assignment: CDR1 DFQATT and CDR2 SNEGSKA (reference sequence). Trimming shortened V by 0 bases and J by 11 bases, and 8 bases separated the two germline ends. The CDR3 length is 10 residues. Here the CDR3 reads CSARDRGEYF. Here the CDR3 DNA reads TGCAGTGCTAGAGACAGGGGGGAGTACTTC.

This chain uses TRBV11-3 with TRBJ2-3, with D possibly being TRBD2 (6 bases). The CDR3 spans 13 residues. Germline CDR1 and CDR2: SGHNT and YENEEA. Deletions cut 1 base from V and 5 bases from J, with 7 bases between. CDR3 in amino acids: CASSLGAGDTQYF. As DNA, the CDR3 is TGTGCCAGCAGCTTAGGAGCGGGAGATACGCAGTATTTT.

The V call is TRBV14, the J call TRBJ2-2; 7 positions agree with TRBD1. With V trimmed by 4 bases and J by 0 bases, 11 bases remained unmatched. The CDR3 covers 18 residues. Germline assignment: CDR1 SGHDN and CDR2 FVKESK. The CDR3, as DNA: TGTGCCAGCAGCCCCGGGCGGGTTACAGGGGCGAACACCGGGGAGCTGTTTTTT. Translating it yields CASSPGRVTGANTGELFF.